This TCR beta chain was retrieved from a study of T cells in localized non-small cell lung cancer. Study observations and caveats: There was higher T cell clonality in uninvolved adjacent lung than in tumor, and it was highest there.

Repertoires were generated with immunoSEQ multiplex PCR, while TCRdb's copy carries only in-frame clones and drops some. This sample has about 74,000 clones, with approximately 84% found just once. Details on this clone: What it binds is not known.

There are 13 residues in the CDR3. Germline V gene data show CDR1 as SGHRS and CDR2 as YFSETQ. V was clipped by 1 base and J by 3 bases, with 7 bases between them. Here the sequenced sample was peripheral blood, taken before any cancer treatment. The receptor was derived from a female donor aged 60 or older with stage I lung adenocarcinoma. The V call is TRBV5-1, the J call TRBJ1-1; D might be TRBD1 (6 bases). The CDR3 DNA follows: TGCGCCAGCAGCTTGCAGGGGTACACTGAAGCTTTCTTT. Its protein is CASSLQGYTEAFF.